This is a list of T cell receptor beta chains from one sample in a study of T cells in Graves' hyperthyroidism and ophthalmopathy. TCRdb reprocessed the multiplex PCR reads via MiXCR and lists one record per CDR3 protein. Among over 450,000 distinct CDR3 sequences listed, around 14% were seen once. The sample was blood. These receptors all stem from a woman aged 18 to 35 with Graves' hyperthyroidism. Each CDR3 is given with its conserved first and last residue. The D gene is left open where the match is weak. Size values are once, few and many counts, or a class for expanded clones, and some rows have none.

CDR3 DNA: TGCGCCAGCAGCTTGTCCGGTGCTAGCGGGAGGGCCACCCAAGAGACCCAGTACTTC
CDR3 protein: CASSLSGASGRATQETQYF
J gene: TRBJ2-5
clone size: -
V gene: TRBV5-1
D gene: TRBD2

CDR3 DNA: TGTGCCACCAGTGATAGGACAAGGAACACTGAAGCTTTCTTT
CDR3 protein: CATSDRTRNTEAFF
J gene: TRBJ1-1
clone size: -
V gene: TRBV24-1
D gene: -

CDR3 DNA: TGCAGCGTAACCAGACAGGATGGCACTGAAGCTTTCTTT
CDR3 protein: CSVTRQDGTEAFF
J gene: TRBJ1-1
clone size: -
V gene: TRBV29-1
D gene: -

CDR3 DNA: TGTGCCAGCAGTTTAGTTGGTCCCGCCCGGGGGCAGTTCTTC
CDR3 protein: CASSLVGPARGQFF
J gene: TRBJ2-1
clone size: many
V gene: TRBV27
D gene: -

CDR3 DNA: TGTGCCAGCAGCCAGGACGGTCACCGACAGGGTTGGGTAGGCAATGAGCAGTTCTTC
CDR3 protein: CASSQDGHRQGWVGNEQFF
J gene: TRBJ2-1
clone size: many
V gene: TRBV3-1
D gene: TRBD1

CDR3 DNA: TGTGCCAGCAGTTCCGGGACAGGGGGATTGAATACGCAGTATTTT
CDR3 protein: CASSSGTGGLNTQYF
J gene: TRBJ2-3
clone size: many
V gene: TRBV27
D gene: TRBD1

CDR3 DNA: TGTGCCAGCAGCCCTGGGACTAGCGGGAGATACAATGAGCAGTTCTTC
CDR3 protein: CASSPGTSGRYNEQFF
J gene: TRBJ2-1
clone size: many
V gene: TRBV28
D gene: TRBD2

CDR3 DNA: TGTGCCAGCAGTGACGGGGGTCGGGCAGATACGCAGTATTTT
CDR3 protein: CASSDGGRADTQYF
J gene: TRBJ2-3
clone size: many
V gene: TRBV2
D gene: -

CDR3 DNA: TGCAGTGCTAGCCCAGACGCGACGTCACATAGGGACTATGGCTACACCTTC
CDR3 protein: CSASPDATSHRDYGYTF
J gene: TRBJ1-2
clone size: few
V gene: TRBV20-1
D gene: -

CDR3 DNA: TGTGCCAGCAGCCAAGATGCGTATCGGGACAGGGTTGGTGGCTACACCTTC
CDR3 protein: CASSQDAYRDRVGGYTF
J gene: TRBJ1-2
clone size: -
V gene: TRBV3-1
D gene: TRBD1

CDR3 DNA: TGTGCCAGCCATATGGGGACAGTGAATGAAAAACTGTTTTTT
CDR3 protein: CASHMGTVNEKLFF
J gene: TRBJ1-4
clone size: many
V gene: TRBV2
D gene: TRBD1

CDR3 DNA: TGTGCCAGCAGCCCGAGTAGCGGGAGGGCCGGGCAGTTCTTC
CDR3 protein: CASSPSSGRAGQFF
J gene: TRBJ2-1
clone size: few
V gene: TRBV11-3
D gene: TRBD2